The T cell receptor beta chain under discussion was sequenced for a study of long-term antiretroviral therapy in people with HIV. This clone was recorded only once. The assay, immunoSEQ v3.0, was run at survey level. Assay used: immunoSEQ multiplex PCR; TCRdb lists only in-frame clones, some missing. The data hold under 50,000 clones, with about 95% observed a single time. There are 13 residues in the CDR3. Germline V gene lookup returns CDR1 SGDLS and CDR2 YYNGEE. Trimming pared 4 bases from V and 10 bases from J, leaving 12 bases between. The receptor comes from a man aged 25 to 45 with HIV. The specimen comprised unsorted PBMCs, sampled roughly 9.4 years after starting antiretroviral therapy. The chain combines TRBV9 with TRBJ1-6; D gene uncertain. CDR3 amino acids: CASSPQVQSPLHF. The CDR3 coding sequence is TGTGCCAGCAGCCCTCAGGTCCAATCACCCCTCCACTTT.